This T cell receptor beta chain was identified in a study of human T cells and chemical hapten exposure. Study-wide context: Recorded diagnoses among the mostly female patients were alopecia areata, totalis or universalis.

This clonotype came up a few times. Time point given: patch test 3, about 24 weeks after DPC sensitization. Noted treatment: therapeutic diphenylcyclopropenone sensitization with weekly scalp DPC. V was shortened by 5 bases and J by 3 bases, with 15 bases between the two germline ends. The CDR3 sequence is 15 residues long. CDR1 and CDR2 (germline): SNHLY, FYNNEI. TCRdb reprocessed the RACE reads via MiXCR and lists one record per CDR3 protein. The profile shows 50,000 or so distinct CDR3 sequences, about 10% of them singletons. The sample consisted of whole blood, taken in connection with sensitization to the hapten diphenylcyclopropenone (DPC). The chain couples TRBV2 to TRBJ2-3; D possibly corresponds to TRBD1 (6 bases). The receptor was derived from a woman in her thirties or forties with alopecia areata. Some clones in this sample may be carry-over from other donors' samples. Here the CDR3 DNA reads TGTGCCAGCAGTTTCCCAAGAGGGGGAACAGATACGCAGTATTTT. It encodes CASSFPRGGTDTQYF. The variable domain in full, with the rest retrieved from reference TRBV2 and TRBJ2-3, is EPEVTQTPSHQVTQMGQEVILRCVPISNHLYFYWYRQILGQKVEFLVSFYNNEISEKSEIFDDQFSVERPDGSNFTLKIRSTKLEDSAMYFCASSFPRGGTDTQYFGPGTRLTVL.